This T cell receptor beta chain was recorded in a study of T cell repertoires in cytomegalovirus infection. The CDR3 has 12 residues. V lost 5 bases and J lost 9, with 8 bases in between. TCRdb called the reads again in MiXCR, with one record for every CDR3 protein. This repertoire shows fewer than 950,000 distinct CDR3 sequences, around a third found once; its top ten account for around 12%. About this clonotype: Its matching antigen is unknown.

The sample was cultured CD8+ T cells from PBMCs, taken from culture after CMV antigen stimulation. This clonotype originated in a human donor in good health (CMV status not recorded). Some clones in this sample may be carry-over from other donors' samples. The rearrangement joins TRBV12-3 or TRBV12-4 to TRBJ1-6; D is unclear. The CDR3 protein is CASSTDSSPLHF. The DNA for the CDR3 is TGTGCCAGCAGTACGGACTCTTCACCCCTCCACTTT.